The 29 T cell receptor beta chains below were found in one sample sequenced in a study of blood T cells in healthy people across ages. A sample-barcoded 5' primer and a J-beta primer mix were used in a second PCR of about 7 to 12 cycles. One entry per CDR3 protein, called by TCRdb with MiXCR from the 5' RACE reads. The sample contains some 940,000 distinct CDR3 sequences, about 28% of which appear only once. The same sample was also used in a study of T cells of mothers and their children.

The sequenced material came from blood. Receptors originate from a woman aged 40 to 50 in good health.

The genes are TRBV6-1 and TRBJ2-7, with TRBD1 identical over 9 bases. The junction had 9 bases not matched to a gene; V was cut back by 4 bases and J by 5 bases. The CDR3 extends over 15 amino acids. Germline CDR1 reads MNHNS; CDR2 reads SASEGT. CDR3 sequence reads: CASSAPGQGLHEQYF. As DNA, the CDR3 is TGTGCCAGCAGTGCGCCGGGACAGGGTCTCCACGAGCAGTACTTC.

The chain links TRBV27 to TRBJ2-2; D may match TRBD1 or TRBD2 (6 bases each). The CDR3 sequence is 13 residues long. The V gene lost 7 bases and the J gene lost 6 bases, with 12 bases spanning the gap. Looked up from germline, CDR1 is MNHEY and CDR2 is SMNVEV (reference sequence). The CDR3 DNA sequence: TGTGCCAGCACCGGAGGGGGGCCCGGGGAGCTGTTTTTT. It yields the protein CASTGGGPGELFF.

The chain has TRBV20-1 and TRBJ1-5; D may be TRBD1 (5 bases). This CDR3 spans 14 amino acids. V lost 2 bases to trimming and J lost 0 bases, with 8 bases between them. The germline V gene encodes CDR1 DFQATT and CDR2 SNEGSKA (reference sequence). The CDR3 nucleotides are TGCAGTGCTAGATATGGGACTAGCAATCAGCCCCAGCATTTT. This codes for CSARYGTSNQPQHF.

This clonotype has a count of ten or more. V gene TRBV28 combines with J gene TRBJ1-6; a possible D gene is TRBD1 (5 bases). CDR1 MDHEN and CDR2 SYDVKM come from the germline V gene. V was trimmed by 3 bases and J by 5 bases, leaving 8 bases between them. This CDR3 has 14 amino acids. The CDR3 here is CASSLGPHNSPLHF. The CDR3 coding sequence is TGTGCCAGCAGTTTGGGACCCCATAATTCACCCCTCCACTTT.

The chain couples TRBV4-3 to TRBJ1-5; 9 bases align to TRBD1. V lost 0 bases, J lost 2 bases, and 5 bases stayed unmatched. The germline V gene encodes CDR1 LGHNA and CDR2 YSLEER. The CDR3 totals 17 residues. In DNA form, the CDR3 reads TGCGCCAGCAGCCAAGATCTTACAGGGGGCCGCAATCAGCCCCAGCATTTT. The encoded protein is CASSQDLTGGRNQPQHF.

This clonotype was recorded at least ten times. This chain joins TRBV9 and TRBJ2-5, with 8 bases that match TRBD1. With 4 bases clipped from V and 7 bases from J, the junction kept 9 bases outside the gene matches. This CDR3 is built from 14 residues. Germline V gene sequence: CDR1 SGDLS, CDR2 YYNGEE. The CDR3: CASSSRQGPSTQYF. The CDR3 nucleotides read TGTGCCAGCAGCTCCCGACAGGGGCCTTCGACCCAGTACTTC.

The chain has TRBV20-1 and TRBJ2-5, with 11 bases fitting TRBD2. The CDR3 totals 13 residues. CDR1 is DFQATT, CDR2 SNEGSKA, per germline (reference sequence). Germline trimming cut 5 bases from V and 9 bases from J; bases unmatched to any gene: 8. The DNA of the CDR3 is TGCAGTGCTTTTAGCGGGGGGGCCGGGCCCCAGTACTTC. Translated: CSAFSGGAGPQYF.

This clonotype was counted at least ten times. The chain recombines TRBV4-2 with TRBJ2-7; D not resolved. Germline CDR1 and CDR2: LGHNA and YNFKEQ. The CDR3 has 13 amino acids. With 4 bases removed from V and 2 bases from J, the gap between germline ends came to 9 bases. CDR3 in amino acids: CASSLGFPYEQYF. In nucleotides, the CDR3 is TGTGCCAGCAGCCTCGGATTCCCCTACGAGCAGTACTTC.

A few counts support this clonotype. The gene calls are TRBV7-2 and TRBJ1-2, with 9 bases aligning to TRBD1. The junction had 8 bases not matched to a gene; V was cut back by 1 base and J by 8 bases. The CDR3 has 15 residues. Germline V CDR1 and CDR2: SGHTA, FQGNSA. CDR3 in amino acids: CASSLVQGATGGYTF. The CDR3 DNA sequence: TGTGCCAGCAGCTTAGTACAGGGGGCCACGGGAGGCTACACCTTC.

V is TRBV5-1 and J is TRBJ1-5; D perhaps matches TRBD1 (6 bases). Trimming cost V 4 bases and J 4 bases, with 15 bases left between them. The CDR3 is 15 amino acids. CDR1 and CDR2 from the germline V gene are SGHRS and YFSETQ. CDR3 in amino acids: CASSLDGRGNQPQHF. The CDR3 DNA sequence: TGCGCCAGCAGCCTGGACGGGAGGGGGAATCAGCCCCAGCATTTT.

In its sample, this clonotype was seen a few times. J is TRBJ2-7 and V is TRBV20-1, with TRBD2 matching over 11 bases. V shed 1 base, J shed 6 bases, and the junction held 8 bases outside the gene matches. The CDR3 is 15 amino acids. CDR1 is DFQATT, CDR2 SNEGSKA, per germline (reference sequence). The CDR3 nucleotides read TGCAGTGCTAGAGTTAGCGGGGGGGCCTCCCTCGAGCAGTACTTC. It specifies CSARVSGGASLEQYF.

This clonotype was detected a few times. This may be a read error: a much more frequent sequence differs by one nucleotide. The chain couples TRBV6-5 to TRBJ2-3; D call uncertain. The germline V and J ends were trimmed by 6 bases and 3 bases, with 13 bases remaining between them. Germline-derived CDR1 and CDR2 are MNHEY and SVGAGI. This CDR3 is 14 amino acids long. In nucleotides, the CDR3 is TGTGCCAGCAGCCCGACCCTAGGGACAGATACGCAGTATTTT. It translates to CASSPTLGTDTQYF.

Only a few counts were recorded for this clonotype. The V call is TRBV7-2, the J call TRBJ1-2; possibly TRBD1 for D (6 bases). Germline V CDR1 and CDR2: SGHTA, FQGNSA. V was clipped by 6 bases and J by 8 bases, with 16 bases between them. The CDR3 spans 13 residues. Here the CDR3 DNA reads TGTGCCAGCAGACGACAGGACCGAAGCGGCTACACCTTC. It translates to CASRRQDRSGYTF.

This clonotype was found once. The CDR3: CASSLTNPYSNQPQHF. The CDR3 nucleotides are TGTGCCAGCAGTTTAACAAACCCTTATAGCAATCAGCCCCAGCATTTT. V usage is TRBV6-5 and J usage is TRBJ1-5; D uncertain. V lost 4 bases and J 0 bases, leaving 13 bases between the germline ends. The CDR3 is made up of 16 amino acids. Germline V gives CDR1 MNHEY, CDR2 SVGAGI.

The gene calls are TRBV2 and TRBJ1-5, with a tentative D call TRBD1 (5 bases). The CDR3 is 15 residues long. The V end lost 0 bases, the J end lost 5 bases, and 11 bases lay between the germline ends. Germline V gene sequence: CDR1 SNHLY, CDR2 FYNNEI. CDR3 DNA sequence: TGTGCCAGCAGTGAAGCCTTAGGGGATTATCAGCCCCAGCATTTT. It specifies CASSEALGDYQPQHF.

This clonotype was recorded at least ten times. The chain joins TRBV27 to TRBJ2-3, with 11 bases fitting TRBD2. V dropped 5 bases and J dropped 2; count of bases not matched to a gene: 9. In germline, CDR1 is MNHEY, CDR2 SMNVEV (reference sequence). The CDR3 consists of 17 residues. CDR3 in DNA: TGTGCCAGCAGTCCAAGTCGACTAGCGGGGTCCACAGATACGCAGTATTTT. Amino acids: CASSPSRLAGSTDTQYF.

The chain couples TRBV6-6 to TRBJ1-2; 8 bases align to TRBD1. V trimming: 2 bases; J trimming: 7 bases; junction bases outside the gene matches: 6. CDR1 is MNHNY, CDR2 SVGAGI, per germline (reference sequence). This CDR3 has 14 amino acids. The CDR3 loop reads CASSYDRGGLGYTF. The CDR3 nucleotides read TGTGCCAGCAGTTACGACAGGGGTGGGCTTGGCTACACCTTC.

As concerns this clonotype: Just one base apart from a much larger clone, this may be a read error. V and J are TRBV29-1 and TRBJ2-7; D ambiguous. The CDR3 is 10 residues long. Deletions cut 4 bases from V and 6 bases from J, with 7 bases between. Germline CDR1 reads SQVTM; CDR2 reads ANQGSEA. CDR3 in DNA: TGCAGCGTTGTTAGCTTCGAGCAGTACTTC. It encodes CSVVSFEQYF.

There are many counts of this clonotype. The chain employs TRBV29-1 and TRBJ2-1, with D unresolved. The CDR3 has 11 residues. CDR1 and CDR2 from the germline V gene are SQVTM and ANQGSEA. Trimming left V 3 bases short and J 1 base short, with 1 base between. The CDR3 nucleotides are TGCAGCGTTGAGTCCTACAATGAGCAGTTCTTC. It translates to CSVESYNEQFF.

This chain connects TRBV7-2 to TRBJ2-5; TRBD2 agrees at 8 bases. The CDR3 contains 17 residues. Germline V gene data show CDR1 as SGHTA and CDR2 as FQGNSA. J lost 5 bases, V lost 2 bases, and 13 bases had no gene match. The CDR3: CASSLRGGGPFGETQYF. The CDR3 DNA sequence: TGTGCCAGCAGCTTAAGAGGCGGGGGGCCCTTTGGGGAGACCCAGTACTTC.

This clonotype has only a few counts. The rearrangement joins TRBV27 to TRBJ1-2; the D gene is possibly TRBD1 (5 bases). Germline V gives CDR1 MNHEY, CDR2 SMNVEV (reference sequence). This CDR3 is built from 16 residues. Trimming pared 7 bases from V and 4 bases from J, leaving 22 bases between. The CDR3 is CASTSRDGNDFYGYTF. The CDR3 bases are TGTGCCAGCACTTCGCGGGACGGCAACGATTTCTATGGCTACACCTTC.

The V gene is TRBV18, the J gene TRBJ2-5, with 11 bases matching TRBD1. This CDR3 contains 15 residues. V was pared by 5 bases and J by 5 bases, with 7 bases of the junction left unmatched. Germline V gene sequence: CDR1 KGHSH, CDR2 LQKENI. CDR3 DNA sequence: TGTGCCAGCTCAGTCCGGGACAGGGGGTGTGAGACCCAGTACTTC. It encodes CASSVRDRGCETQYF.

This clonotype has just a few counts. This sequence joins TRBV11-3 and TRBJ1-5, with no clear D. This CDR3 has 12 amino acids. CDR1 SGHNT and CDR2 YENEEA come from the germline V gene. Trimming left V 8 bases short and J 5 bases short, with 10 bases between. DNA for the CDR3: TGTGCCAGCCCACACCCTCATCAGCCCCAGCATTTT. Its protein is CASPHPHQPQHF.

V gene TRBV20-1 combines with J gene TRBJ2-7, with TRBD1 identical over 10 bases. The length of the CDR3 is 13 residues. The V gene's germline CDR1 is DFQATT and CDR2 SNEGSKA (reference sequence). V dropped 7 bases and J dropped 1; count of bases not matched to a gene: 4. The CDR3, as DNA: TGCAGTGGAACGGACAGGGGGTCCTACGAGCAGTACTTC. Protein product: CSGTDRGSYEQYF.

V and J are TRBV29-1 and TRBJ1-1, with no clear D. The V gene's germline CDR1 is SQVTM and CDR2 ANQGSEA. CDR3 size: 13 residues. Trimming pared 3 bases from V and 1 base from J, leaving 9 bases between. This CDR3 is CSVESNQNTEAFF. In DNA form, the CDR3 reads TGCAGCGTTGAGTCTAACCAGAACACTGAAGCTTTCTTT. The full variable domain, rest sourced from reference TRBV29-1 and TRBJ1-1, is SAVISQKPSRDICQRGTSLTIQCQVDSQVTMMFWYRQQPGQSLTLIATANQGSEATYESGFVIDKFPISRPNLTFSTLTVSNMSPEDSSIYLCSVESNQNTEAFFGQGTRLTVV.

The chain joins TRBV6-2 or TRBV6-3 to TRBJ1-1; no clear D. Germline-derived CDR1 and CDR2 are MNHEY and SVGEGT. This CDR3 region has 13 residues. The V gene lost 1 base and the J gene lost 7 bases, with 10 bases spanning the gap. The CDR3 nucleotides are TGTGCCAGCAGTTACTTTGTCGGGCGTGAAGCTTTCTTT. Translating it yields CASSYFVGREAFF.

The sample holds many counts of this clonotype. V and J are TRBV27 and TRBJ2-5; the D gene is possibly TRBD1 (5 bases). CDR1 is MNHEY, CDR2 SMNVEV, per germline (reference sequence). This CDR3 comprises 15 residues. The V end lost 10 bases, the J end lost 1 base, and 19 bases lay between the germline ends. The CDR3 protein is CATWGSLGGQETQYF. The CDR3 DNA reads TGTGCCACATGGGGCTCCTTAGGCGGCCAAGAGACCCAGTACTTC.

This clonotype was detected ten times or more. The chain has TRBV6-6 and TRBJ2-6; a weak D match, TRBD2 (6 bases). CDR3 length equals 14 residues. The germline V and J ends were trimmed by 5 bases and 4 bases, with 9 bases remaining between them. Germline loops: CDR1 MNHNY, CDR2 SVGAGI (reference sequence). The CDR3 sequence is CASSGGAGANVLTF. CDR3 nucleotide sequence: TGTGCCAGCAGTGGAGGGGCGGGGGCCAACGTCCTGACTTTC.

The chain uses TRBV15 and TRBJ2-3, with TRBD2 matching over 8 bases. Germline V gene lookup returns CDR1 LNHNV and CDR2 YYDKDF (reference sequence). The CDR3 loop spans 19 amino acids. The V gene end was trimmed by 1 base and the J gene end by 4 bases; junction bases not matched to a gene: 16. The CDR3 loop reads CATSRVPGLGGKDADTQYF. The CDR3 region has the DNA TGTGCCACCAGCAGAGTCCCGGGACTAGGGGGAAAAGACGCAGATACGCAGTATTTT.